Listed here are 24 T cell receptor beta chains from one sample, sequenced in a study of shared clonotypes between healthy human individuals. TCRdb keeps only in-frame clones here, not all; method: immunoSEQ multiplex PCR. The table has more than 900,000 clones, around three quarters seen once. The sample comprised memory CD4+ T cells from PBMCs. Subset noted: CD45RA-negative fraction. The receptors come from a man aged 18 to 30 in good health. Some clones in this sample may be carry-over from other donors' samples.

Written as DNA, the CDR3 is TGTGCCAGCAGTGGGACTAGCGGATACCGGAGCTCCTACAATGAGCAGTTCTTC. It encodes CASSGTSGYRSSYNEQFF. V gene TRBV28 combines with J gene TRBJ2-1, with 11 bases matching TRBD2. Trimming removed 5 bases from V and 0 bases from J; junction bases left unmatched: 9. CDR1 is MDHEN, CDR2 SYDVKM, per germline. The CDR3 length is 18 residues. The whole variable domain, remainder taken from reference TRBV28 and TRBJ2-1, is DVKVTQSSRYLVKRTGEKVFLECVQDMDHENMFWYRQDPGLGLRLIYFSYDVKMKEKGDIPEGYSVSREKKERFSLILESASTNQTSMYLCASSGTSGYRSSYNEQFFGPGTRLTVL.

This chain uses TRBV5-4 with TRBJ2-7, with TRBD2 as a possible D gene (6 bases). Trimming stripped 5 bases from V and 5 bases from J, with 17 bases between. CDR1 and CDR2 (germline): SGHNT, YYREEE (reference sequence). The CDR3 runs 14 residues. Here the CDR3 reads CASSSGAAGDEQYF. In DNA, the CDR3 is TGTGCCAGCAGTTCGGGAGCGGCTGGCGACGAGCAGTACTTC.

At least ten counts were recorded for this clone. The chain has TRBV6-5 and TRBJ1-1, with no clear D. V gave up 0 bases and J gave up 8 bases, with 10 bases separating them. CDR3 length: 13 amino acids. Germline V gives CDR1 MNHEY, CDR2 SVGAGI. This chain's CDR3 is CASSYSSHLEAFF. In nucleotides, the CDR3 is TGTGCCAGCAGTTACTCGAGTCACCTCGAAGCTTTCTTT.

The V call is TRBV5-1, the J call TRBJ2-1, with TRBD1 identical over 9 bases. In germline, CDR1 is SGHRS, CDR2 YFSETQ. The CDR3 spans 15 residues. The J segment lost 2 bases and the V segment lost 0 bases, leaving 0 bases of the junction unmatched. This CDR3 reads CASSLGTGAYNEQFF. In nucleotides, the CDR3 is TGCGCCAGCAGCTTGGGGACAGGGGCCTACAATGAGCAGTTCTTC.

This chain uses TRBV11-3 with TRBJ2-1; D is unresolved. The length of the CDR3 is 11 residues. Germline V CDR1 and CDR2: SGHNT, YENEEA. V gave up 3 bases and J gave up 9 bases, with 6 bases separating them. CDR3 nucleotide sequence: TGTGCCAGCAGCTTGACCAGTGAGCAGTTCTTC. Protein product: CASSLTSEQFF.

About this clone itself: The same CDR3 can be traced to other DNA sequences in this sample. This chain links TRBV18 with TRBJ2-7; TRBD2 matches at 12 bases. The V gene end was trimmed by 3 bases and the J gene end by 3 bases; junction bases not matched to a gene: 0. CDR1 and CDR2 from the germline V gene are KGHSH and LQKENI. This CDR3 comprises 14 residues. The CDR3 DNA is TGTGCCAGCTCACCGGGACTAGCGGGCTACGAGCAGTACTTC. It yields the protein CASSPGLAGYEQYF.

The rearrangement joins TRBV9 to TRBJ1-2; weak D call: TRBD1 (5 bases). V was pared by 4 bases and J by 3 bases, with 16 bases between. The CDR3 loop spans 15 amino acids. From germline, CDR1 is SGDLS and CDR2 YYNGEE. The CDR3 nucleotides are TGTGCCAGCAGCCCAGAGATTAGGGGTCACTATGGCTACACCTTC. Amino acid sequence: CASSPEIRGHYGYTF.

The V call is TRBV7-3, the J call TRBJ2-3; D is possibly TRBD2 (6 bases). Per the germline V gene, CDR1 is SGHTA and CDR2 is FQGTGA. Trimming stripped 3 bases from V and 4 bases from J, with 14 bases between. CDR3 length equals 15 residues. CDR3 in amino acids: CASSLFQGGADTQYF. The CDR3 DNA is TGTGCCAGCAGCTTGTTTCAGGGAGGTGCAGATACGCAGTATTTT.

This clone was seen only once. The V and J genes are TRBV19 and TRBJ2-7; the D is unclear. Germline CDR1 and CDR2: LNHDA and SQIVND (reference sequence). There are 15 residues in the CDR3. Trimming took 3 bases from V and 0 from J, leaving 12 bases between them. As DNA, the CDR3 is TGTGCCAGTAGTATTGGGTCCTCCAGCTCCTACGAGCAGTACTTC. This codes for CASSIGSSSSYEQYF.

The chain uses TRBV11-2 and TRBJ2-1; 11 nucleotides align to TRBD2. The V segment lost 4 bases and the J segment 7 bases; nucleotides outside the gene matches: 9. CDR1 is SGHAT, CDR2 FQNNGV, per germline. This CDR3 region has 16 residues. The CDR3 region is CASSWGRSGRGNEQFF. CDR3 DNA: TGTGCCAGCAGCTGGGGGCGTAGCGGGAGGGGTAATGAGCAGTTCTTC.

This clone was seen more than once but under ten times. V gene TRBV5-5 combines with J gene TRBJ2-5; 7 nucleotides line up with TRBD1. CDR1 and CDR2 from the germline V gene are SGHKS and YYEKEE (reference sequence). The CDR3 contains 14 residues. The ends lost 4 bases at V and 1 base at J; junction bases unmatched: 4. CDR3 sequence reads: CASSPTGPQETQYF. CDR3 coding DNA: TGTGCCAGCAGCCCGACAGGGCCCCAAGAGACCCAGTACTTC.

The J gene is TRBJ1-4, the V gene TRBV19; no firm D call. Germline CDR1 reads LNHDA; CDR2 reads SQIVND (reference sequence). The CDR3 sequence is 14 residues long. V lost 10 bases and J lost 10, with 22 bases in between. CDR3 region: CATTTGARPLKLFF. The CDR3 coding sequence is TGTGCCACCACGACCGGAGCCCGACCGTTAAAACTGTTTTTT.

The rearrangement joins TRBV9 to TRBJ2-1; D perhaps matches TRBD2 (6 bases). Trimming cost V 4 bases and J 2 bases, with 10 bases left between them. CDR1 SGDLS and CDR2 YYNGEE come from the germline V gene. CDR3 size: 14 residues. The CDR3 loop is CASSPREAYNEQFF. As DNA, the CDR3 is TGTGCCAGCAGCCCTAGGGAGGCCTACAATGAGCAGTTCTTC.

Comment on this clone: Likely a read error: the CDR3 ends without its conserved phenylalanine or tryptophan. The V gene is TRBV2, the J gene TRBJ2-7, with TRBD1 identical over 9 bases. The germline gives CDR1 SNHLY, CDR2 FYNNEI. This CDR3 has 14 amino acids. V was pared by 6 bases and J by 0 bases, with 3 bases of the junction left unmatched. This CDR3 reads CASSGQGSSYEQYL. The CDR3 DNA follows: TGTGCCAGCAGCGGACAGGGGAGCTCCTACGAGCAGTACCTC.

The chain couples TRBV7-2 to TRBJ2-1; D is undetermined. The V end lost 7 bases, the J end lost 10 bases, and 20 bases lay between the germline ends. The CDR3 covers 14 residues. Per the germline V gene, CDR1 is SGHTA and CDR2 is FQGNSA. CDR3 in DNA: TGTGCCAGCACCTCTCGGTCCGGGTCGGTGGAGCAGTTCTTC. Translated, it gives CASTSRSGSVEQFF.

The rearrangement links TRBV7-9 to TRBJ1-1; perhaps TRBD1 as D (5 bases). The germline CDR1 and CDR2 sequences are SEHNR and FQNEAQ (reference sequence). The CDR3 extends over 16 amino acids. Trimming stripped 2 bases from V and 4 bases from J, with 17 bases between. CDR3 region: CASSLPRYRGLTEAFF. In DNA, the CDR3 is TGTGCCAGCAGCTTACCCCGTTATCGGGGACTCACTGAAGCTTTCTTT. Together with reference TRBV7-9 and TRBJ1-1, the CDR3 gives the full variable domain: DTGVSQNPRHKITKRGQNVTFRCDPISEHNRLYWYRQTLGQGPEFLTYFQNEAQLEKSRLLSDRFSAERPKGSFSTLEIQRTEQGDSAMYLCASSLPRYRGLTEAFFGQGTRLTVV.

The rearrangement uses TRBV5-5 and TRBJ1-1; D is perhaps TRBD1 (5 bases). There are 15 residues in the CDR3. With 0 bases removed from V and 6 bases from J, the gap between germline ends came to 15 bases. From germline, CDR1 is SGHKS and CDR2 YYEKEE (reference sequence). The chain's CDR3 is CASSLVWGSSAEAFF. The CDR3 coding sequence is TGTGCCAGCAGCTTGGTCTGGGGGTCCTCGGCTGAAGCTTTCTTT.

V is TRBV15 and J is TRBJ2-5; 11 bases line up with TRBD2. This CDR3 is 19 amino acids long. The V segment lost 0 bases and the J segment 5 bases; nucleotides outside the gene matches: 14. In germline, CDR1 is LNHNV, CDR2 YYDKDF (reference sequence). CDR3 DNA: TGTGCCACCAGCAGAGATAGGGGTAGCGGGAGGGCCGAGATCGAGACCCAGTACTTC. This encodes CATSRDRGSGRAEIETQYF.

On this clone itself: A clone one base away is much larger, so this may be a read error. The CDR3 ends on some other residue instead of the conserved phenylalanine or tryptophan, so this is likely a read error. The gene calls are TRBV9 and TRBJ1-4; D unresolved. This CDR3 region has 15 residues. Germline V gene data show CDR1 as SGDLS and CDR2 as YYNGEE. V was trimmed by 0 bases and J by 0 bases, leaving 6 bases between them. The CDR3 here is CASSVGGATNEKLFS. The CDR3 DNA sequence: TGTGCCAGCAGCGTAGGGGGAGCAACTAATGAAAAACTGTTTTCT.

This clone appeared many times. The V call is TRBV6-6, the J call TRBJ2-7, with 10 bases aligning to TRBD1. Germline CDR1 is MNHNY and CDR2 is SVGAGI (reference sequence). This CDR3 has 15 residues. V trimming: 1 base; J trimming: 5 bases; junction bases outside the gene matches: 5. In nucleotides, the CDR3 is TGTGCCAGCAGTTACTTGGGGGACAGGGGTAACGAGCAGTACTTC. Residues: CASSYLGDRGNEQYF.

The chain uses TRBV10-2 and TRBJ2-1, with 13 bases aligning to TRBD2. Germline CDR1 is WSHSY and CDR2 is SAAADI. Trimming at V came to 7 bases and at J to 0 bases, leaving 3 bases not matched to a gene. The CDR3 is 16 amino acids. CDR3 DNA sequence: TGCGCCAGCATCGGGACTAGCGGGGACTCCTACAATGAGCAGTTCTTC. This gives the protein CASIGTSGDSYNEQFF.

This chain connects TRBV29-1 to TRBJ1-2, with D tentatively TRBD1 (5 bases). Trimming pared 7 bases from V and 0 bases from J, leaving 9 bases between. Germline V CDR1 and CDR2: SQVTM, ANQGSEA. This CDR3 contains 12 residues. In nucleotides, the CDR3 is TGCAGCGCGGTGACAGCTAACTATGGCTACACCTTC. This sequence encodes CSAVTANYGYTF.

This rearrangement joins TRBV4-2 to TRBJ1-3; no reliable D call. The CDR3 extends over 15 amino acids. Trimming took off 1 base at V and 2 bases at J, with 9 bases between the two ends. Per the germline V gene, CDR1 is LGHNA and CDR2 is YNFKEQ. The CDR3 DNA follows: TGTGCCAGCAGCCAAGCGTCCGGGACTGGAAACACCATATATTTT. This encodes CASSQASGTGNTIYF.

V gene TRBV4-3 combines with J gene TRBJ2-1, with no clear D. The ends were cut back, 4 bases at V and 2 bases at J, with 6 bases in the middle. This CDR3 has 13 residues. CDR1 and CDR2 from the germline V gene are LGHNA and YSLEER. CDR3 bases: TGCGCCAGCAGCCCAAAAACCTACAATGAGCAGTTCTTC. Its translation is CASSPKTYNEQFF.